The 14 T cell receptor beta chains given below trace back to one sample, sequenced in a study of blood T cell repertoires in COVID-19. Clones were sequenced by immunoSEQ multiplex PCR, and TCRdb holds only the in-frame ones, with some missing. Among about 52,000 clones listed, roughly four fifths were seen once. The sequenced sample consisted of peripheral blood. The receptor set was obtained from a woman of 80 years or more with COVID-19, enrolled during active disease.

The chain carries TRBV12-3 or TRBV12-4 and TRBJ2-1; TRBD1 matches 7 bases. This CDR3 has 12 residues. J lost 10 bases, V lost 5 bases, and 5 bases had no gene match. The CDR3 loop is CASSPRTGEQFF. Written as DNA, the CDR3 is TGTGCCAGCAGTCCCCGGACAGGAGAGCAGTTCTTC.

The V and J genes are TRBV2 and TRBJ2-1; 7 nucleotides align to TRBD2. The CDR3 length is 16 residues. From germline, CDR1 is SNHLY and CDR2 FYNNEI. With V trimmed by 7 bases and J by 7 bases, 16 bases remained unmatched. This CDR3 is CASIDSSSGRRNEQFF. CDR3 DNA sequence: TGTGCCAGCATAGACTCCTCTAGCGGCAGAAGGAATGAGCAGTTCTTC.

This chain uses TRBV21-1 with TRBJ1-5. TRBV21-1 is shown as a pseudogene. The CDR3 has 14 amino acids. The CDR3 loop is CASSRGGAFQPQHF. CDR3 DNA: TGTGCCAGCAGCAGAGGGGGGGCTTTCCAGCCCCAGCATTTT.

This rearrangement joins TRBV7-8 to TRBJ2-5, with D possibly matching TRBD1 (5 bases). The CDR3 runs to 17 residues. The V gene's germline CDR1 is SGHVS and CDR2 FQNEAQ. Trimming removed 2 bases from V and 5 bases from J, with 21 bases in between. CDR3 sequence: CASSLRGVGQVVETQYF. In DNA form, the CDR3 reads TGTGCCAGCAGCTTAAGGGGCGTGGGGCAGGTGGTGGAGACCCAGTACTTC.

J is TRBJ1-5 and V is TRBV6-5, with no clear D. The V gene lost 6 bases and the J gene lost 4 bases, with 13 bases spanning the gap. The CDR3 loop spans 14 amino acids. In germline, CDR1 is MNHEY, CDR2 SVGAGI. Written as DNA, the CDR3 is TGTGCCAGCAGCTCCAGGTGGTCTAATCAGCCCCAGCATTTT. This encodes CASSSRWSNQPQHF.

This chain joins TRBV18 and TRBJ2-1; possibly TRBD2 for D (6 bases). V was trimmed by 7 bases and J by 5 bases, leaving 21 bases between them. Germline values: CDR1 KGHSH, CDR2 LQKENI. This CDR3 contains 16 residues. CDR3 DNA sequence: TGTGCCAGCTTACAACGAGGAGGGGCCGGGGACAATGAGCAGTTCTTC. It specifies CASLQRGGAGDNEQFF.

This clone was counted once. J is TRBJ2-7 and V is TRBV25-1; the match to TRBD1 covers 7 bases. Germline-derived CDR1 and CDR2 are MGHDK and SYGVNS. CDR3 length equals 13 residues. V trimming: 6 bases; J trimming: 7 bases; junction bases outside the gene matches: 9. The CDR3 sequence: CASSDRDVREQYF. The DNA for the CDR3 is TGTGCCAGCAGCGACAGGGACGTACGGGAGCAGTACTTC.

The chain couples TRBV30 to TRBJ1-1; D may be TRBD1 (6 bases). CDR3 length: 16 residues. V was trimmed by 3 bases and J by 1 base, leaving 18 bases between them. Germline V CDR1 and CDR2: GTSNPN, SVGIG (reference sequence). CDR3: CAWSGGEGGQNTEAFF. CDR3 in DNA: TGTGCCTGGAGCGGAGGGGAGGGGGGGCAGAACACTGAAGCTTTCTTT.

The gene calls are TRBV7-2 and TRBJ1-3; D remains ambiguous. Trimming left V 1 base short and J 0 bases short, with 10 bases between. There are 16 residues in the CDR3. The germline V gene encodes CDR1 SGHTA and CDR2 FQGNSA. CDR3 DNA sequence: TGTGCCAGCAGCTTAGGAGCGGGTCTCTCTGGAAACACCATATATTTT. Encoded protein: CASSLGAGLSGNTIYF.

The V and J genes are TRBV10-2 and TRBJ2-3, with 12 bases that match TRBD2. This CDR3 spans 16 amino acids. Looked up from germline, CDR1 is WSHSY and CDR2 is SAAADI. The trim removed 6 bases at V and 0 bases at J, leaving 4 bases unmatched. The CDR3 protein is CASRTSGRLSTDTQYF. CDR3 sequence (DNA): TGCGCCAGCAGGACTAGCGGGAGACTCAGCACAGATACGCAGTATTTT.

The V and J genes are TRBV7-8 and TRBJ2-6, with D perhaps TRBD1 or TRBD2 (6 bases each). Germline CDR1 is SGHVS and CDR2 is FQNEAQ. The V end was cut by 5 bases, the J end by 4 bases, with 12 bases between. The CDR3 sequence is 15 residues long. CDR3 nucleotide sequence: TGTGCCAGCAGCCGAGGGGGGCACGGGGCCAACGTCCTGACTTTC. This sequence encodes CASSRGGHGANVLTF.

V usage is TRBV5-1 and J usage is TRBJ1-1; 7 positions agree with TRBD1. The V and J ends lost 0 bases and 4 bases, in that order; junction bases with no gene match: 6. Germline CDR1 and CDR2: SGHRS and YFSETQ. The CDR3 runs 15 residues. CDR3 nucleotide sequence: TGCGCCAGCAGCTTGGAAGGGGGCGAGGGCACTGAAGCTTTCTTT. The encoded protein is CASSLEGGEGTEAFF.

J is TRBJ1-4 and V is TRBV29-1; 7 bases agree with TRBD1. CDR1 SQVTM and CDR2 ANQGSEA come from the germline V gene. V was clipped by 6 bases and J by 10 bases; unmatched bases: 8. The CDR3 runs 12 residues. The CDR3 spells CSVEEGARKLFF. In nucleotides, the CDR3 is TGCAGCGTCGAGGAGGGGGCGAGAAAACTGTTTTTT.

The rearrangement uses TRBV14 and TRBJ1-1; D gene unclear. V gave up 4 bases and J gave up 3 bases, with 12 bases separating them. Germline CDR1 reads SGHDN; CDR2 reads FVKESK. The CDR3 length is 14 residues. CDR3 in DNA: TGTGCCAGCAGCCGAGTCAACTTAGACACTGAAGCTTTCTTT. Protein product: CASSRVNLDTEAFF. The variable domain in full, with the rest retrieved from reference TRBV14 and TRBJ1-1, is EAGVTQFPSHSVIEKGQTVTLRCDPISGHDNLYWYRRVMGKEIKFLLHFVKESKQDESGMPNNRFLAERTGGTYSTLKVQPAELEDSGVYFCASSRVNLDTEAFFGQGTRLTVV.